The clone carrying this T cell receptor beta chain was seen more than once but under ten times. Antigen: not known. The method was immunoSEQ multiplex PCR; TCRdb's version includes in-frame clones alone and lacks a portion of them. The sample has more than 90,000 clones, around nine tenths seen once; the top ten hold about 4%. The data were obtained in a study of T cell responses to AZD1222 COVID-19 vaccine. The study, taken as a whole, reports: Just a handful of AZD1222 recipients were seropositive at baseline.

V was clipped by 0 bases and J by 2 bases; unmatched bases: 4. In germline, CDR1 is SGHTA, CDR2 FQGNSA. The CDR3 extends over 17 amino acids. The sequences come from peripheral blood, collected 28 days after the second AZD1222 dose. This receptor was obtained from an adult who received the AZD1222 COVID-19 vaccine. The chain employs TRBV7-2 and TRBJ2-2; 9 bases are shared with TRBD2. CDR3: CASSLASGGVNTGELFF. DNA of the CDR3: TGTGCCAGCAGCTTAGCTAGCGGGGGTGTAAACACCGGGGAGCTGTTTTTT.